These 22 T cell receptor beta chains were all obtained from the same sample, sequenced in a study of patients and donors after allogeneic stem cell transplantation. Each CDR3 protein gets one entry after TCRdb re-called the RT-PCR reads with MiXCR. The table has approximately 430,000 distinct CDR3 sequences, 16% seen once; the top ten hold less than 8.5%. The sample taken for sequencing was blood, either unsorted or a sorted T cell fraction (not recorded which). Receptors were obtained from a human donor who was either an allogeneic HSCT recipient or a stem cell or donor lymphocyte infusion donor (not recorded which). It is not recorded whose cells these are; they may come from a transplant donor.

This clonotype was counted ten times or more. V and J are TRBV27 and TRBJ2-5; the D gene is possibly TRBD1 (5 bases). The length of the CDR3 is 15 residues. V shed 8 bases and J shed 5 bases, with 21 bases lying between them. Germline CDR1 is MNHEY and CDR2 is SMNVEV (reference sequence). As DNA, the CDR3 is TGTGCCAGCTCAGTTGGCAGGGCGCCTGTGGAGACCCAGTACTTC. This sequence encodes CASSVGRAPVETQYF.

This clonotype has a handful of counts. The V call is TRBV24-1, the J call TRBJ2-3, with a weak D call TRBD1 (6 bases). The CDR3 runs 16 residues. V was cut by 3 bases and J by 4 bases, with 16 bases left in between. CDR1 is KGHDR and CDR2 is SFDVKD in the germline V gene. The CDR3 DNA follows: TGTGCCACCAGTGATCCGACAGGACCGTCCCCAGATACGCAGTATTTT. It encodes CATSDPTGPSPDTQYF.

The rearrangement joins TRBV27 to TRBJ2-7; 9 nucleotides agree with TRBD2. The CDR3 length is 14 residues. V lost 7 bases, J lost 2 bases, and 6 bases stayed unmatched. Per germline, CDR1 MNHEY and CDR2 SMNVEV (reference sequence). CDR3 DNA: TGTGCCAGCACCCCTACTAGCGGGCCCTACGAGCAGTACTTC. It translates to CASTPTSGPYEQYF.

This clonotype occurred a few times. The chain recombines TRBV28 with TRBJ2-7; possibly TRBD2 for D (5 bases). The CDR3 extends over 12 amino acids. The germline CDR1 and CDR2 sequences are MDHEN and SYDVKM. V dropped 5 bases and J dropped 7 bases, with 12 bases sitting between them. The CDR3 reads CASSPPPGEQYF. The DNA of the CDR3 is TGTGCCAGCAGTCCCCCCCCGGGGGAGCAGTACTTC.

In DNA form, the CDR3 reads TGTGCCAGTAGTCCTGGGCGGGACAACCTCTATGGCTACACCTTC. It yields the protein CASSPGRDNLYGYTF. J is TRBJ1-2 and V is TRBV19; D possibly corresponds to TRBD1 (6 bases). This CDR3 spans 15 amino acids. Per the germline V gene, CDR1 is LNHDA and CDR2 is SQIVND (reference sequence). V shed 5 bases and J shed 4 bases, with 17 bases lying between them.

The chain has TRBV2 and TRBJ2-3, with unresolved D. The CDR3 contains 12 residues. Germline assignment: CDR1 SNHLY and CDR2 FYNNEI. V dropped 5 bases and J dropped 5 bases, with 8 bases sitting between them. CDR3: CASSYYLDTQYF. In nucleotides, the CDR3 is TGTGCCAGCAGTTATTACTTAGATACGCAGTATTTT.

The V and J genes are TRBV18 and TRBJ2-5, with TRBD2 matching 10 bases. CDR1 and CDR2 from the germline V gene are KGHSH and LQKENI. This CDR3 region has 17 residues. V gave up 2 bases and J gave up 5 bases; unmatched junction bases: 11. The CDR3 coding sequence is TGTGCCAGCTCACCAATCCCAAGCGGGGGGGCCGCCGAGACCCAGTACTTC. Amino acid sequence: CASSPIPSGGAAETQYF.

This clonotype was counted between two and nine times. The chain recombines TRBV11-2 with TRBJ2-7, with 8 bases matching TRBD2. In germline, CDR1 is SGHAT, CDR2 FQNNGV. The V gene end was trimmed by 3 bases and the J gene end by 2 bases; junction bases not matched to a gene: 9. The CDR3 has 16 residues. This CDR3 is CASSFPAGVFAYEQYF. The CDR3, as DNA: TGTGCCAGCAGCTTCCCAGCGGGAGTATTTGCCTACGAGCAGTACTTC.

The rearrangement joins TRBV6-2 or TRBV6-3 to TRBJ2-1; 13 nucleotides align to TRBD2. This CDR3 is built from 16 residues. Unmatched junction bases numbered 8, after V lost 5 bases and J lost 7 bases. Germline CDR1 and CDR2: MNHEY and SVGEGT. In nucleotides, the CDR3 is TGTGCCAGCAGTCTTATCGGACTAGCGGGGGTTAATGAGCAGTTCTTC. Protein sequence: CASSLIGLAGVNEQFF.

The chain couples TRBV20-1 to TRBJ1-1; tentatively, D is TRBD1 (6 bases). The CDR3 is made up of 18 amino acids. Germline CDR1 reads DFQATT; CDR2 reads SNEGSKA (reference sequence). V gave up 1 base and J gave up 4 bases, with 25 bases separating them. CDR3 DNA sequence: TGCAGTGCTAGAGCCCGGAGGGGGGCCACGAAAGGGGGCACTGAAGCTTTCTTT. Translated: CSARARRGATKGGTEAFF.

This clonotype turned up a few times. The rearrangement joins TRBV20-1 to TRBJ2-1; 9 nucleotides match TRBD2. The CDR3 sequence is 16 residues long. Germline CDR1 is DFQATT and CDR2 is SNEGSKA (reference sequence). Trimming cost V 2 bases and J 8 bases; bases outside gene matches: 13. The CDR3 nucleotides are TGCAGTGCTAGAAGGGGTGGTAGCGGGAGTAGCGATGAGCAGTTCTTC. As protein: CSARRGGSGSSDEQFF.

This clonotype was seen at least ten times. The chain uses TRBV12-3 or TRBV12-4 and TRBJ1-4; D is possibly TRBD1 (6 bases). This CDR3 comprises 15 residues. Trimming left V 5 bases short and J 2 bases short, with 12 bases between. The CDR3 coding sequence is TGTGCCAGCAGTCCCCGGACAGCTACTAATGAAAAACTGTTTTTT. Translation: CASSPRTATNEKLFF.

The chain employs TRBV2 and TRBJ1-2, with D tentatively TRBD1 (6 bases). CDR3 length: 15 residues. Trimming removed 4 bases at V and 6 bases at J, with 18 bases between. The germline V gene encodes CDR1 SNHLY and CDR2 FYNNEI. In DNA, the CDR3 is TGTGCCAGCAGTGGACAGGTTGGTGGTGTCGATGGCTACACCTTC. Protein: CASSGQVGGVDGYTF.

In this sample, this clonotype turned up a few times. The DNA for the CDR3 is TGTGCCAGCAGTTACACATCGGACAGGGCGGCCGGGGAGCTGTTTTTT. It encodes CASSYTSDRAAGELFF. This sequence joins TRBV6-5 and TRBJ2-2, with 8 bases fitting TRBD1. The CDR3 contains 16 residues. Trimming took 2 bases from V and 6 from J; bases not matched to a gene: 8. CDR1 is MNHEY, CDR2 SVGAGI, per germline.

The chain combines TRBV20-1 with TRBJ2-3; perhaps TRBD1 as D (5 bases). Trimming took off 5 bases at V and 2 bases at J, with 17 bases between the two ends. This CDR3 comprises 15 residues. The germline gives CDR1 DFQATT, CDR2 SNEGSKA (reference sequence). CDR3 nucleotide sequence: TGCAGTGCTCTCCCGACAGACTTAAACACAGATACGCAGTATTTT. Its protein product is CSALPTDLNTDTQYF.

As concerns this clonotype: A read error may explain this, as a much larger clone is one base away. The chain combines TRBV12-3 or TRBV12-4 with TRBJ2-3; D gene unclear. CDR3 length equals 14 residues. CDR3 region: CASSFGPSTYTQYF. For the CDR3, the DNA is TGTGCCAGCAGTTTTGGGCCCAGCACATATACGCAGTATTTT.

The table lists this clonotype with many counts. This chain connects TRBV5-1 to TRBJ2-1, with TRBD2 matching 7 bases. The CDR3 is 15 residues long. V trimming: 7 bases; J trimming: 7 bases; junction bases outside the gene matches: 14. CDR1 and CDR2 from the germline V gene are SGHRS and YFSETQ. The CDR3 loop reads CASAVASGKRNEQFF. The DNA for the CDR3 is TGCGCCAGCGCCGTGGCTAGCGGTAAGAGAAATGAGCAGTTCTTC.

The DNA of the CDR3 is TGTGCCAGCAGCGGACCCATGGGCCACGAGCAGTACTTC. As protein: CASSGPMGHEQYF. V is TRBV11-3 and J is TRBJ2-7; no firm D call. The CDR3 has 13 residues. Between the trimmed V and J ends, which lost 5 bases and 5 bases, there was a span of 13 bases. Germline CDR1 reads SGHNT; CDR2 reads YENEEA.

About this clonotype: One end of the junction does not line up with germline, which may come from a read error. The rearrangement uses TRBV2 and TRBJ1-4; D is unclear. Germline values: CDR1 SNHLY, CDR2 FYNNEI. CDR3 length equals 13 residues. DNA of the CDR3: TGTACCAGCAGGTTTAAAGGGAATGAAAAACTGTTTTTT. It is translated as CTSRFKGNEKLFF.

This clonotype has more than one count but fewer than ten. This chain uses TRBV2 with TRBJ2-3; no clear D gene. Trimming took 3 bases from V and 4 from J, leaving 14 bases between them. The germline V gene has CDR1 SNHLY and CDR2 FYNNEI. This CDR3 spans 15 amino acids. CDR3 residues: CASSESPVDSDTQYF. CDR3 DNA sequence: TGTGCCAGCAGTGAGTCGCCCGTAGATTCAGATACGCAGTATTTT. The whole variable domain, filled in from reference TRBV2 and TRBJ2-3, reads EPEVTQTPSHQVTQMGQEVILRCVPISNHLYFYWYRQILGQKVEFLVSFYNNEISEKSEIFDDQFSVERPDGSNFTLKIRSTKLEDSAMYFCASSESPVDSDTQYFGPGTRLTVL.

The chain links TRBV3-1 to TRBJ2-3; 8 nucleotides match TRBD1. Trimming removed 1 base from V and 4 bases from J; junction bases left unmatched: 4. The CDR3 consists of 15 residues. CDR1 and CDR2 from the germline V gene are LGHDT and YNNKEL (reference sequence). The CDR3 loop reads CASSQGTGPADTQYF. The CDR3 DNA is TGTGCCAGCAGCCAAGGGACAGGGCCGGCAGATACGCAGTATTTT.

At least ten counts were recorded for this clonotype. The chain has TRBV10-3 and TRBJ2-2; TRBD2 might be the D (5 bases). CDR1 and CDR2 (germline): ENHRY, SYGVKD. The CDR3 sequence is 15 residues long. V shed 4 bases and J shed 4 bases, with 13 bases lying between them. The CDR3 region is CAISGELVSTGELFF. The CDR3 DNA is TGTGCCATCAGTGGCGAACTAGTTAGCACCGGGGAGCTGTTTTTT.